Below, one T cell receptor (beta chain) is given with its context. This clonotype was found many times. Its antigen is unknown. Base-call qualities are not available, and no considerably larger clone is one nucleotide away. These data belong to a study of response to subunit inactivated influenza vaccine (dated by TCRdb to 2016 to 2019). About the full investigation: The study used deep quantitative T cell receptor repertoire profiling to track responses to a trivalent subunit inactivated influenza vaccine.

Points the paper makes about the study in general: According to the authors, only a limited number of new T cells may be recruited by each seasonal influenza vaccination.

Library creation used RT-PCR. Instrument on record: Illumina HiSeq 2500. TCRdb reprocessed the public reads (quality trimming at Q25 with fastp, clone calling with MiXCR) and kept in-frame beta chains. A single entry per CDR3 protein holds the most common genes and DNA from its merged rows. The sample includes 500,000 to 600,000 distinct CDR3 sequences, with 16% observed a single time. Less than 4% of the sample comes from the top ten. The CDR3 holds 15 amino acids from the cysteine to the phenylalanine. This entry keeps only the CDR3 DNA: 45 bases, framed from base 1. V loses 3 bases, J loses 6 bases, and the germline ends lie 15 bases apart. The germline V gene sets CDR1 to SGHTA and CDR2 to FQGNSA.

The receptor chain draws on TRBV7-2 and TRBJ2-1; the D gene assignment is ambiguous. The source material was CD4+ T cells sorted from PBMCs, sampled less than 25 months after vaccination. This clonotype was obtained from a man between 50 and 69 years old who received an inactivated influenza vaccine. Donor details come from another sample of the same person, matched by shared clones. The nucleotides read TGTGCCAGCAGCTTTGCTCCCACCCGCTCCAATGAGCAGTTCTTC. Translated, this gives CASSFAPTRSNEQFF.